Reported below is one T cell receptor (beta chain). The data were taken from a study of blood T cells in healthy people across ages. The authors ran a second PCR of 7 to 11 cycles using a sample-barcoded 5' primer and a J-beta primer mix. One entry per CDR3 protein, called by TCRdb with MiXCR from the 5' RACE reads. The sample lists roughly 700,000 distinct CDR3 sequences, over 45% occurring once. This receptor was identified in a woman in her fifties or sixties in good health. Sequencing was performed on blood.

This CDR3 is CASAQERGPQETQYF. The CDR3 nucleotides read TGTGCCAGCGCCCAGGAGCGGGGCCCCCAAGAGACCCAGTACTTC. V is TRBV6-1 and J is TRBJ2-5; 7 bases fit TRBD2. V trimming: 8 bases; J trimming: 1 base; junction bases outside the gene matches: 10. CDR1 is MNHNS, CDR2 SASEGT, per germline. This CDR3 comprises 15 residues.